These 32 T cell receptor beta chains were all obtained from the same sample, sequenced in a study of metastatic and nonmetastatic thyroid tumors. TCRdb re-called the PCR reads with MiXCR. Found here are fewer than 40,000 clones, around 32% of them singletons; the top ten hold about 32%. Until they underwent thyroid surgery, no patient had received any treatment. Sequencing was carried out using blood. The receptor set was obtained from a female donor with papillary thyroid cancer or a benign thyroid nodule (not recorded which). Some clones in this sample may be carry-over from other donors' samples.

V is TRBV2 and J is TRBJ1-2; a possible D gene is TRBD1 (6 bases). V lost 0 bases, J lost 7 bases, and 21 bases lay in between. The CDR3 has 17 amino acids. Germline loops: CDR1 SNHLY, CDR2 FYNNEI. This CDR3 reads CASSEAISQGSRSGYTF. The CDR3 DNA reads as TGTGCCAGCAGTGAAGCGATATCACAGGGTTCAAGGAGTGGCTACACCTTC.

This clone was found many times. The V gene is TRBV20-1, the J gene TRBJ2-7; 13 bases line up with TRBD2. CDR1 is DFQATT and CDR2 is SNEGSKA in the germline V gene (reference sequence). This CDR3 region has 17 residues. V was clipped by 0 bases and J by 7 bases; unmatched bases: 12. CDR3 residues: CSARDRPRTSGSGEQYF. CDR3 sequence (DNA): TGCAGTGCTAGAGATCGACCTCGGACTAGCGGGAGTGGTGAGCAGTACTTC.

This clone was picked up many times. The chain joins TRBV7-9 to TRBJ2-7, with TRBD2 as a possible D gene (6 bases). The germline V gene has CDR1 SEHNR and CDR2 FQNEAQ (reference sequence). The CDR3 consists of 15 residues. V lost 3 bases and J 0 bases, leaving 12 bases between the germline ends. CDR3: CASSFLSGPSYEQYF. The CDR3 nucleotides are TGTGCCAGCAGCTTCCTTAGCGGACCCTCCTACGAGCAGTACTTC.

This clone was detected ten times or more. The chain employs TRBV2 and TRBJ2-2; possibly TRBD1 for D (6 bases). The CDR3 is 16 residues long. The germline V gene encodes CDR1 SNHLY and CDR2 FYNNEI. V gave up 2 bases and J gave up 4 bases, with 14 bases separating them. The CDR3 nucleotides are TGTGCCAGCAGTGAACAGGGGCAGGGACGCACCGGGGAGCTGTTTTTT. It yields the protein CASSEQGQGRTGELFF.

This clone showed up many times. The V and J genes are TRBV19 and TRBJ2-1, with TRBD2 matching over 9 bases. This CDR3 spans 16 amino acids. Germline CDR1 is LNHDA and CDR2 is SQIVND (reference sequence). With V trimmed by 7 bases and J by 6 bases, 13 bases remained unmatched. CDR3 region: CASKEGLLAGSNEQFF. CDR3 bases: TGTGCCAGTAAGGAAGGGCTGCTAGCGGGAAGCAATGAGCAGTTCTTC.

The table lists this clone with many counts. The V gene is TRBV11-3, the J gene TRBJ1-6; D is unclear. V was trimmed by 4 bases and J by 9 bases, leaving 4 bases between them. CDR1 SGHNT and CDR2 YENEEA come from the germline V gene. CDR3 length equals 11 residues. This chain's CDR3 is CASSSSSPLHF. For the CDR3, the DNA is TGTGCCAGCAGCTCCAGTTCACCCCTCCACTTT.

This clone was recorded a few times. This chain connects TRBV6-6 to TRBJ2-1; 8 nucleotides match TRBD2. Germline V gene lookup returns CDR1 MNHNY and CDR2 SVGAGI (reference sequence). CDR3 length: 14 residues. The V and J ends lost 2 bases and 9 bases, in that order; junction bases with no gene match: 6. The CDR3 nucleotides are TGTGCCAGCAGTTACGGAGCGGGAGTGGGTGAGCAGTTCTTC. This translates into CASSYGAGVGEQFF.

The rearrangement uses TRBV5-1 and TRBJ1-5, with D tentatively TRBD1 (6 bases). The V gene's germline CDR1 is SGHRS and CDR2 YFSETQ. This CDR3 comprises 13 residues. Trimming stripped 5 bases from V and 6 bases from J, with 12 bases between. CDR3 nucleotide sequence: TGCGCCAGCAGAGGGGGGGGAGGTCAGCCCCAGCATTTT. It encodes CASRGGGGQPQHF.

CDR3 in DNA: TGTGCCAGCAGTGCAACTAGCGGACTGAACACCTGTGAGCTGTTTTTT. It codes for CASSATSGLNTCELFF. V is TRBV6-1 and J is TRBJ2-2; 8 bases fit TRBD2. The CDR3 sequence is 16 residues long. V was clipped by 4 bases and J by 11 bases; unmatched bases: 15. Germline values: CDR1 MNHNS, CDR2 SASEGT.

This clone appeared many times. This chain joins TRBV28 and TRBJ2-7; D uncertain. Germline V lookup: CDR1 MDHEN, CDR2 SYDVKM. V was shortened by 5 bases and J by 4 bases, with 9 bases between the two germline ends. The CDR3 spans 12 residues. The CDR3 DNA sequence: TGTGCCAGCAGTCTCGGCCTTTACGAGCAGTACTTC. Translating it yields CASSLGLYEQYF.

The gene calls are TRBV30 and TRBJ2-5, with TRBD2 as a possible D gene (6 bases). The CDR3 is 15 residues long. V lost 0 bases to trimming and J lost 9 bases, with 20 bases between them. Germline V CDR1 and CDR2: GTSNPN, SVGIG (reference sequence). The CDR3 region is CAWSVRLAVGSSQYF. CDR3 DNA sequence: TGTGCCTGGAGTGTACGGTTAGCGGTAGGTTCGTCCCAGTACTTC.

This clone occurred many times. This chain uses TRBV7-9 with TRBJ2-1, with 7 bases aligning to TRBD2. Germline loops: CDR1 SEHNR, CDR2 FQNEAQ (reference sequence). The CDR3 has 15 residues. J lost 5 bases, V lost 3 bases, and 7 bases had no gene match. Written as DNA, the CDR3 is TGTGCCAGCAGCTTTTGGGGGGGGAAGAACAATGAGCAGTTCTTC. Its protein is CASSFWGGKNNEQFF.

In its sample, this clone was seen many times. The chain has TRBV30 and TRBJ2-2; 12 nucleotides agree with TRBD2. The length of the CDR3 is 15 residues. From germline, CDR1 is GTSNPN and CDR2 SVGIG (reference sequence). V was pared by 5 bases and J by 2 bases, with 3 bases of the junction left unmatched. As DNA, the CDR3 is TGTGCCTGGGGACTAGCGGGGACCAACACCGGGGAGCTGTTTTTT. Translating gives CAWGLAGTNTGELFF.

Remarks on this clone: At one end the junction does not follow the germline gene, possibly because of a read error. The chain is built from TRBV27 and TRBJ2-3, with D perhaps matching TRBD1 (6 bases). This CDR3 contains 16 residues. Germline V gene data show CDR1 as MNHEY and CDR2 as SMNVEV (reference sequence). CDR3 in DNA: TGTGCCAGCAGTTCCGGGACACAGGTTAGCACAGATTCGCAGTATTTT. Amino acid sequence: CASSSGTQVSTDSQYF.

By its share, this clone is medium-sized. The J gene is TRBJ1-5, the V gene TRBV4-1; D is unresolved. The CDR3 loop spans 15 amino acids. Trimming took off 4 bases at V and 2 bases at J, with 12 bases between the two ends. Germline V gene data show CDR1 as MGHRA and CDR2 as YSYEKL. CDR3 in DNA: TGCGCCAGCAGCCCATGGGTAGCGGGCAATCAGCCCCAGCATTTT. It specifies CASSPWVAGNQPQHF.

This clone was seen ten or more times. V and J are TRBV5-1 and TRBJ2-7, with 8 bases aligning to TRBD1. Germline V gene sequence: CDR1 SGHRS, CDR2 YFSETQ. This CDR3 has 16 residues. V lost 0 bases to trimming and J lost 2 bases; unmatched junction nucleotides: 7. CDR3: CASSLGGTGAAYEQYF. The CDR3 DNA follows: TGCGCCAGCAGCTTGGGGGGGACAGGAGCAGCCTACGAGCAGTACTTC.

Ten or more counts support this clone. The CDR3 here is CASSLQGVNQPQHF. The CDR3 DNA is TGTGCCAGCAGTTTACAGGGTGTCAATCAGCCCCAGCATTTT. The chain recombines TRBV27 with TRBJ1-5; D perhaps matches TRBD1 (5 bases). The CDR3 runs to 14 residues. Trimming left V 2 bases short and J 3 bases short, with 8 bases between. CDR1 MNHEY and CDR2 SMNVEV come from the germline V gene (reference sequence).

The chain combines TRBV6-2 or TRBV6-3 with TRBJ2-1; 8 bases map to TRBD2. V shed 9 bases and J 3 bases; nucleotides not matched to a gene: 13. Per germline, CDR1 MNHEY and CDR2 SVGEGT. The CDR3 length is 16 residues. DNA for the CDR3: TGTGCCAGGCGCCCCATATATAGCGGGGACTACAATGAGCAGTTCTTC. This translates into CARRPIYSGDYNEQFF.

This clone was recorded many times. Just one base apart from a much larger clone, this may be a read error. DNA for the CDR3: TGTGCCAGCAGTCTCGGCCTTTACGGGCAGTACTTC. Its protein product is CASSLGLYGQYF. The gene calls are TRBV28 and TRBJ2-7; D not certain. Germline values: CDR1 MDHEN, CDR2 SYDVKM. The CDR3 spans 12 residues.

This clone was recorded many times. The chain links TRBV3-1 to TRBJ2-1; no definite D call. V was shortened by 0 bases and J by 10 bases, with 16 bases between the two germline ends. The CDR3 consists of 15 residues. Germline CDR1 and CDR2: LGHDT and YNNKEL (reference sequence). The CDR3 spells CASSQDLVRSTEQFF. The CDR3 DNA reads as TGTGCCAGCAGCCAAGATCTTGTCCGGAGTACGGAGCAGTTCTTC.

Of note for this clone: One end of the junction does not line up with germline, which may come from a read error. CDR3 sequence reads: CASSLAEADTQYF. The CDR3 nucleotides read TGTGCTAGCAGCTTAGCTGAGGCAGATACGCAGTATTTT. The J gene is TRBJ2-3, the V gene TRBV7-7; no definite D call. Germline V gene sequence: CDR1 SSHAT, CDR2 FNYEAQ (reference sequence). The CDR3 runs to 13 residues.

This clone was observed many times. The V call is TRBV6-2 or TRBV6-3, the J call TRBJ1-1; D gene ambiguous. This CDR3 has 14 amino acids. Germline V gene sequence: CDR1 MNHEY, CDR2 SVGEGT. V was trimmed by 7 bases and J by 2 bases, leaving 14 bases between them. CDR3 DNA: TGTGCCAGCATCCCCTACACCCTCAACACTGAAGCTTTCTTT. It encodes CASIPYTLNTEAFF.

This clone was seen repeatedly, ten times or more. The chain links TRBV18 to TRBJ1-3, with D unclear. From germline, CDR1 is KGHSH and CDR2 LQKENI. V dropped 2 bases and J dropped 0 bases, with 11 bases sitting between them. There are 16 residues in the CDR3. CDR3 coding DNA: TGTGCCAGCTCACCAGCGACGGTCGACTCTGGAAACACCATATATTTT. Residues: CASSPATVDSGNTIYF.

The table lists this clone with many counts. The genes are TRBV5-4 and TRBJ2-3, with TRBD2 identical over 8 bases. Germline CDR1 is SGHNT and CDR2 is YYREEE (reference sequence). With V trimmed by 0 bases and J by 1 base, 4 bases remained unmatched. The CDR3 sequence is 16 residues long. CDR3 loop: CASSLDPAGGTDTQYF. CDR3 bases: TGTGCCAGCAGCTTGGACCCAGCGGGAGGCACAGATACGCAGTATTTT.

This clone occurred many times. The junction departs from the called germline gene at one end, perhaps through a read error. V usage is TRBV10-1 and J usage is TRBJ1-2; 7 bases map to TRBD1. This CDR3 spans 15 amino acids. Germline loops: CDR1 WNHNN, CDR2 SYGVQD (reference sequence). The CDR3 here is CAGSPDRASPYGYTF. The CDR3 DNA is TGCGCCGGCAGTCCAGACAGGGCCTCCCCTTATGGCTACACCTTC.

In this sample, this clone turned up many times. The chain employs TRBV5-8 and TRBJ2-7; weak D call: TRBD1 (6 bases). The V gene lost 1 base and the J gene lost 3 bases, with 14 bases spanning the gap. The length of the CDR3 is 15 residues. From germline, CDR1 is SGHTS and CDR2 YDEGEE. The CDR3 sequence: CASSLRQGKNYEQYF. The CDR3 coding sequence is TGTGCCAGCAGCTTGCGGCAGGGGAAAAACTACGAGCAGTACTTC.

This clone was counted at least ten times. This rearrangement joins TRBV5-1 to TRBJ2-3; 10 positions match TRBD2. CDR1 and CDR2 from the germline V gene are SGHRS and YFSETQ. V trimming: 4 bases; J trimming: 5 bases; junction bases outside the gene matches: 7. The CDR3 length is 15 residues. The CDR3 protein is CASSPLAGIIDTQYF. The CDR3 nucleotides read TGCGCCAGCAGCCCACTAGCGGGAATAATAGATACGCAGTATTTT.

By proportion, this clone is medium-sized. CDR3: CASSAGTGGFNTEAFF. The CDR3 DNA reads as TGTGCCAGCAGCGCCGGGACAGGGGGGTTCAACACTGAAGCTTTCTTT. The rearrangement uses TRBV7-2 and TRBJ1-1; 11 nucleotides line up with TRBD1. The germline V gene encodes CDR1 SGHTA and CDR2 FQGNSA. CDR3 length equals 16 residues. The ends lost 5 bases at V and 2 bases at J; junction bases unmatched: 7.

There are many counts of this clone. The chain uses TRBV4-1 and TRBJ1-1, with D hard to call. The CDR3 spans 14 residues. The germline CDR1 and CDR2 sequences are MGHRA and YSYEKL. V shed 0 bases and J shed 3 bases, with 8 bases lying between them. For the CDR3, the DNA is TGCGCCAGCAGCCAAGAGGAGAGGGACACTGAAGCTTTCTTT. The encoded protein is CASSQEERDTEAFF.

The chain joins TRBV11-1 to TRBJ2-1; tentative D call: TRBD2 (6 bases). CDR3 length: 18 residues. In germline, CDR1 is SGHAT, CDR2 FQDESV (reference sequence). V gave up 5 bases and J gave up 2 bases, with 22 bases separating them. CDR3 in amino acids: CASSGRFSEGVAYNEQFF. DNA of the CDR3: TGTGCCAGCAGCGGCCGTTTCTCGGAGGGAGTGGCCTACAATGAGCAGTTCTTC.

This chain uses TRBV6-5 with TRBJ2-3; weak D call: TRBD2 (5 bases). CDR1 is MNHEY and CDR2 is SVGAGI in the germline V gene. V was cut by 0 bases and J by 0 bases, with 16 bases left in between. CDR3 size: 18 residues. CDR3 protein: CASSYSFVVSGSTDTQYF. CDR3 bases: TGTGCCAGCAGTTACTCATTTGTGGTATCGGGAAGCACAGATACGCAGTATTTT.

This clone appeared many times. The chain couples TRBV20-1 to TRBJ2-2; the match to TRBD2 covers 10 bases. This CDR3 has 14 residues. From germline, CDR1 is DFQATT and CDR2 SNEGSKA (reference sequence). V was clipped by 7 bases and J by 3 bases; unmatched bases: 5. The DNA for the CDR3 is TGCAGTGTAACAAGCGGGAGGGACACCGGGGAGCTGTTTTTT. Translated: CSVTSGRDTGELFF.